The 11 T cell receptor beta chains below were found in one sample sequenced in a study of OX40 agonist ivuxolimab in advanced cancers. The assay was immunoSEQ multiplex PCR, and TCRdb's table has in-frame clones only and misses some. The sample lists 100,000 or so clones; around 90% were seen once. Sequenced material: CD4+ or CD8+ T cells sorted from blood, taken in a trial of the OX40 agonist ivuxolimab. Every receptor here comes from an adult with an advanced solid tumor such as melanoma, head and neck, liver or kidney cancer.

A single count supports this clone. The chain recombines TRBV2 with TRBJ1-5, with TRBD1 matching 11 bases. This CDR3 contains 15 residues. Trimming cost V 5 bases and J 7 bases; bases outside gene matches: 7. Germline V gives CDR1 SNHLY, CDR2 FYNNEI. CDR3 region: CASSFGQGAGQPQHF. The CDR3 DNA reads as TGTGCCAGCAGTTTTGGACAGGGGGCGGGCCAGCCCCAGCATTTT.

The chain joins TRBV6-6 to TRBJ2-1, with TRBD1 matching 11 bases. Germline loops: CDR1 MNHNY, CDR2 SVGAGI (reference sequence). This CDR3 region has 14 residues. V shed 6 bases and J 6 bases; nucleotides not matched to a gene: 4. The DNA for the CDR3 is TGTGCCAGCAGCGGACAGGGGGCGAGCAATGAGCAGTTCTTC. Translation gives CASSGQGASNEQFF.

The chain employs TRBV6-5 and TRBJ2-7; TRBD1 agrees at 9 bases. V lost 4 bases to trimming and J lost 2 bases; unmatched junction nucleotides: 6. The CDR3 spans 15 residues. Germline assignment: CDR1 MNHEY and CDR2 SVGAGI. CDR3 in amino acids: CASSWSDRGAYEQYF. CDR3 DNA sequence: TGTGCCAGCAGTTGGAGTGACAGGGGGGCCTACGAGCAGTACTTC.

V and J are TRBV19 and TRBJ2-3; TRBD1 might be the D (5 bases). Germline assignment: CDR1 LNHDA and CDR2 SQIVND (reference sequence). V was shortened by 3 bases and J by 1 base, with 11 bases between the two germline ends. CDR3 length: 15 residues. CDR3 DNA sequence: TGTGCCAGTAGTATCCGCAGGGAAGGCACAGATACGCAGTATTTT. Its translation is CASSIRREGTDTQYF. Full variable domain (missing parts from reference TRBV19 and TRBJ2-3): DGGITQSPKYLFRKEGQNVTLSCEQNLNHDAMYWYRQDPGQGLRLIYYSQIVNDFQKGDIAEGYSVSREKKESFPLTVTSAQKNPTAFYLCASSIRREGTDTQYFGPGTRLTVL.

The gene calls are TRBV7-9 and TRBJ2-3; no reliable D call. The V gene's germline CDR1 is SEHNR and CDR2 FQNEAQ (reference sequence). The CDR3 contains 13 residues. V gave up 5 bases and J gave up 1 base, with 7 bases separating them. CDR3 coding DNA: TGTGCCAGCAGCCAACCGCGCACAGATACGCAGTATTTT. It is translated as CASSQPRTDTQYF.

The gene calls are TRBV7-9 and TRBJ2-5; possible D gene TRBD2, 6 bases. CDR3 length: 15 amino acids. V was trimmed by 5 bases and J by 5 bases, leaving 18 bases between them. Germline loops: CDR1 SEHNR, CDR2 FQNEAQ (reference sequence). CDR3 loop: CASSRLGREGETQYF. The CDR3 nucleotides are TGTGCCAGCAGCCGCCTGGGGCGGGAAGGCGAGACCCAGTACTTC.

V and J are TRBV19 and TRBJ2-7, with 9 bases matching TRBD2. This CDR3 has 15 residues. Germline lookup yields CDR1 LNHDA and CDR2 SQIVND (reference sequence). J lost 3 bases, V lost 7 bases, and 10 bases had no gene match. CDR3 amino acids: CASTLGAGGYYEQYF. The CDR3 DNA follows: TGTGCCAGTACCCTCGGGGCGGGAGGGTACTACGAGCAGTACTTC.

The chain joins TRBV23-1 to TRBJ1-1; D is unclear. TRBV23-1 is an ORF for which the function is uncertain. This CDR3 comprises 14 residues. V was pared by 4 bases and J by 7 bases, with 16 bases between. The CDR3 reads CASSPAGVFIEAFF. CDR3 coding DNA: TGCGCCAGCAGTCCCGCAGGAGTTTTTATTGAAGCTTTCTTT.

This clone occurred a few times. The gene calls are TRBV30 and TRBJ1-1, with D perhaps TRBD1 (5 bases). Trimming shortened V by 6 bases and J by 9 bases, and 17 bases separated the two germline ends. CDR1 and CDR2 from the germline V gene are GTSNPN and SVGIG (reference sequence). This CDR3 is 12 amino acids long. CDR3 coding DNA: TGTGCCTGTGCCCCCGTTGTGGGGCAAGCTTTCTTT. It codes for CACAPVVGQAFF. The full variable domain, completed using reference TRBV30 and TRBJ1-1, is SQTIHQWPATLVQPVGSPLSLECTVEGTSNPNLYWYRQAAGRGLQLLFYSVGIGQISSEVPQNLSASRPQDRQFILSSKKLLLSDSGFYLCACAPVVGQAFFGQGTRLTVV.

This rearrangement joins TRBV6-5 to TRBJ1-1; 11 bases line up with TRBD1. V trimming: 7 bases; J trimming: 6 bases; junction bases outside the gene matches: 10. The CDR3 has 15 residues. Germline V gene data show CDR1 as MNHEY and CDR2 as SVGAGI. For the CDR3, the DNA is TGTGCCAGCATTAGGACAGGGGGCGCAATGGCTGAAGCTTTCTTT. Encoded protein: CASIRTGGAMAEAFF.

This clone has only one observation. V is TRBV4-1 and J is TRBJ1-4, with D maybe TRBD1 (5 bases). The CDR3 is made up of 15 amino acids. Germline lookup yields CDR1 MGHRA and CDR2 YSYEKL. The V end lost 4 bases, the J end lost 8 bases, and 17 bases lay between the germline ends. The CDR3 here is CASSLEDTRGEKLFF. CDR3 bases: TGCGCCAGCAGCCTCGAGGACACGAGGGGCGAAAAACTGTTTTTT.